One TCR beta chain is described in this entry. Its antigen remains unknown. TCR sequencing used cDNA made by reverse transcription of extracted RNA. The repertoire was sequenced with immunoSEQ multiplex PCR; TCRdb's copy has only in-frame clones and lacks some. This sample has some 80,000 clones, with approximately 64% found just once. The treatment here: oral pan-JAK inhibitor, 5-10 mg twice daily. Unmatched junction bases numbered 8, after V lost 4 bases and J lost 7 bases. CDR3 length equals 17 residues. CDR1 is SGHVS and CDR2 is FNYEAQ in the germline V gene. These data come from a study of CD8+ T cells in alopecia areata. General observations from the study: Especially in alopecia totalis/universalis, lesional scalp showed greater clonality than normal scalp did.

This TCR was recovered from a human donor with alopecia areata. This sequence joins TRBV7-6 and TRBJ2-1, with 15 bases lining up with TRBD2. The sequencing here drew on CD8+ T cells sorted from blood, taken at week 24, from a patient treated with tofacitinib. The CDR3 loop is CASSSRTSGGANNEQFF. CDR3 sequence (DNA): TGTGCCAGCAGCTCCAGGACTAGCGGGGGGGCCAATAATGAGCAGTTCTTC.